What follows are 25 T cell receptor beta chains derived from one specimen sequenced in a study of control samples from healthy donors and cancer patients. The data were produced by immunoSEQ multiplex PCR, yet TCRdb's version contains in-frame clones alone and is incomplete. The repertoire holds around 150,000 clones, 80% to 90% seen once, with more than 10% in the top ten. Sample: blood. The receptors originated from a man aged 25-40 years in good health.

The chain recombines TRBV28 with TRBJ1-3, with unresolved D. The V end lost 7 bases, the J end lost 0 bases, and 10 bases lay between the germline ends. Germline CDR1 is MDHEN and CDR2 is SYDVKM. CDR3 length: 14 amino acids. CDR3 amino acids: CASTFRDSGNTIYF. The CDR3, as DNA: TGTGCCAGCACCTTTCGGGACTCTGGAAACACCATATATTTT.

The J gene is TRBJ1-5, the V gene TRBV7-2; 7 bases match TRBD1. This CDR3 is 14 amino acids long. V was clipped by 6 bases and J by 2 bases; unmatched bases: 4. Germline CDR1 is SGHTA and CDR2 is FQGNSA. CDR3 DNA sequence: TGTGCCAGCAGGGCTACAGGGGGCAATCAGCCCCAGCATTTT. It encodes CASRATGGNQPQHF.

The V and J genes are TRBV28 and TRBJ2-1; no definite D call. Germline CDR1 is MDHEN and CDR2 is SYDVKM. V gave up 2 bases and J gave up 9 bases, with 11 bases separating them. The CDR3 totals 13 residues. The CDR3 is CASSLRSSREQFF. Written as DNA, the CDR3 is TGTGCCAGCAGTTTAAGGTCTTCCCGTGAGCAGTTCTTC.

The chain has TRBV5-5 and TRBJ1-3, with 8 bases aligning to TRBD1. The CDR3 totals 15 residues. The V and J ends lost 4 bases and 0 bases, in that order; junction bases with no gene match: 3. Germline V gives CDR1 SGHKS, CDR2 YYEKEE (reference sequence). The CDR3 loop is CASSLGTGSGNTIYF. CDR3 in DNA: TGTGCCAGCAGCCTCGGGACAGGCTCTGGAAACACCATATATTTT.

J is TRBJ2-1 and V is TRBV5-6; no clear D. The CDR3 consists of 16 residues. Germline V gives CDR1 SGHDT, CDR2 YYEEEE. V was cut by 4 bases and J by 1 base, with 15 bases left in between. CDR3: CASSLITNPSYNEQFF. The CDR3 bases are TGTGCCAGCAGCCTTATAACTAATCCTTCCTACAATGAGCAGTTCTTC.

Remarks on this clone: Other DNA sequences in this sample translate to the same CDR3. The V call is TRBV24-1, the J call TRBJ1-5; D gene unclear. Germline CDR1 reads KGHDR; CDR2 reads SFDVKD. CDR3 size: 12 residues. V was clipped by 5 bases and J by 1 base, with 2 bases between them. CDR3 coding DNA: TGTGCCACCAGTGGAAGCAATCAGCCCCAGCATTTT. Protein: CATSGSNQPQHF.

This clone is a singleton in its sample. The CDR3 reads CASSFSGGQETQYF. DNA of the CDR3: TGTGCCAGCAGCTTTTCAGGGGGGCAAGAGACCCAGTACTTC. The chain couples TRBV11-2 to TRBJ2-5, with D perhaps matching TRBD1 (7 bases). Germline loops: CDR1 SGHAT, CDR2 FQNNGV. This CDR3 spans 14 amino acids. V dropped 3 bases and J dropped 2 bases, with 10 bases sitting between them.

V is TRBV4-3 and J is TRBJ1-1; unclear D gene. Trimming removed 1 base at V and 5 bases at J, with 11 bases between. In germline, CDR1 is LGHNA, CDR2 YSLEER. CDR3 size: 14 residues. The chain's CDR3 is CASSQGFSGTEAFF. In DNA form, the CDR3 reads TGCGCCAGCAGCCAAGGGTTTTCGGGGACTGAAGCTTTCTTT.

The J gene is TRBJ2-1, the V gene TRBV7-6, with TRBD2 identical over 10 bases. J lost 9 bases, V lost 2 bases, and 13 bases had no gene match. The length of the CDR3 is 17 residues. The germline V gene has CDR1 SGHVS and CDR2 FNYEAQ. CDR3 loop: CASSLFITSGAAGEQFF. The CDR3 nucleotides are TGTGCCAGCAGCTTATTTATCACTAGCGGGGCTGCAGGTGAGCAGTTCTTC.

The chain employs TRBV7-8 and TRBJ1-3; no firm D call. This CDR3 comprises 16 residues. CDR1 and CDR2 (germline): SGHVS, FQNEAQ. V was trimmed by 2 bases and J by 3 bases, leaving 14 bases between them. In DNA, the CDR3 is TGTGCCAGCAGCTTACGTTCGTACCCTCTTGGAAACACCATATATTTT. Protein product: CASSLRSYPLGNTIYF.

The rearrangement joins TRBV3-1 (or the pseudogene TRBV3-2) to TRBJ1-4; D remains ambiguous. Between the trimmed V and J ends, which lost 4 bases and 8 bases, there was a span of 11 bases. The CDR3 extends over 13 amino acids. Germline-derived CDR1 and CDR2 are LGHDT and YNNKEL (reference sequence). The CDR3: CASSLGLGEKLFF. The CDR3 nucleotides read TGTGCCAGCAGCCTCGGCCTTGGCGAAAAACTGTTTTTT.

The chain employs TRBV27 and TRBJ1-5; 7 nucleotides agree with TRBD1. The germline CDR1 and CDR2 sequences are MNHEY and SMNVEV (reference sequence). The CDR3 has 15 residues. Germline trimming cut 4 bases from V and 5 bases from J; bases unmatched to any gene: 8. CDR3 in DNA: TGTGCCAGCAGTTCCCTGACAGGGCGCCATCAGCCCCAGCATTTT. It specifies CASSSLTGRHQPQHF.

The chain uses TRBV27 and TRBJ1-1; 10 bases align to TRBD1. The germline gives CDR1 MNHEY, CDR2 SMNVEV (reference sequence). This CDR3 spans 13 amino acids. With V trimmed by 3 bases and J by 9 bases, 4 bases remained unmatched. The CDR3 sequence is CASSFHDRGQAFF. CDR3 DNA sequence: TGTGCCAGCAGTTTCCACGACAGGGGGCAAGCTTTCTTT.

The rearrangement uses TRBV2 and TRBJ1-5; no definite D call. Trimming left V 3 bases short and J 0 bases short, with 6 bases between. CDR1 is SNHLY, CDR2 FYNNEI, per germline. CDR3 size: 14 residues. In DNA, the CDR3 is TGTGCCAGCAGTGACACCTATAGCAATCAGCCCCAGCATTTT. As protein: CASSDTYSNQPQHF.

The V and J genes are TRBV19 and TRBJ1-1, with D unresolved. There are 13 residues in the CDR3. Germline CDR1 and CDR2: LNHDA and SQIVND (reference sequence). V lost 5 bases, J lost 5 bases, and 12 bases lay in between. The CDR3 DNA reads TGTGCCAGTAGTCCCGTTACCGGGACTGAAGCTTTCTTT. It translates to CASSPVTGTEAFF.

The chain is built from TRBV19 and TRBJ2-5; maybe TRBD2 (6 bases). This CDR3 has 15 residues. The V end lost 8 bases, the J end lost 5 bases, and 21 bases lay between the germline ends. Germline loops: CDR1 LNHDA, CDR2 SQIVND (reference sequence). The CDR3 coding sequence is TGTGCCAGTGGAGTAGCGGCGGGCGGAGGGGAGACCCAGTACTTC. Translating gives CASGVAAGGGETQYF.

This rearrangement joins TRBV20-1 to TRBJ2-3, with 11 bases lining up with TRBD2. Germline V gene lookup returns CDR1 DFQATT and CDR2 SNEGSKA (reference sequence). Germline trimming cut 3 bases from V and 0 bases from J; bases unmatched to any gene: 20. This CDR3 spans 21 amino acids. In DNA, the CDR3 is TGCAGTGCTAGTAAACTAGCGGGAGTCCCAGAGTACAGGGGTAGCACAGATACGCAGTATTTT. Translating gives CSASKLAGVPEYRGSTDTQYF.

This chain uses TRBV6-2 or TRBV6-3 with TRBJ2-2; TRBD2 might be the D (6 bases). This CDR3 is built from 16 residues. Germline V gene data show CDR1 as MNHEY and CDR2 as SVGEGT. Trimming removed 6 bases at V and 8 bases at J, with 22 bases between. The CDR3: CASSQTRLVSNGELFF. The CDR3 nucleotides are TGTGCCAGCAGCCAAACCCGACTAGTTAGTAATGGGGAGCTGTTTTTT.

This clone was recorded once. This sequence joins TRBV5-1 and TRBJ2-7; TRBD1 matches 10 bases. Per the germline V gene, CDR1 is SGHRS and CDR2 is YFSETQ. CDR3 size: 15 residues. The V segment lost 0 bases and the J segment 4 bases; nucleotides outside the gene matches: 4. The DNA of the CDR3 is TGCGCCAGCAGCTTGGCGGACAGGGGGACTTACGAGCAGTACTTC. Its translation is CASSLADRGTYEQYF.

J is TRBJ2-1 and V is TRBV27; TRBD1 matches at 8 bases. Germline V lookup: CDR1 MNHEY, CDR2 SMNVEV (reference sequence). Losses at the gene ends were 4 bases for V and 6 bases for J; bases not matched to a gene: 5. This CDR3 is built from 14 residues. CDR3 DNA sequence: TGTGCCAGCAGTTACGGACAGGGAGGCAATGAGCAGTTCTTC. It specifies CASSYGQGGNEQFF.

This chain joins TRBV11-1 and TRBJ2-3, with TRBD1 matching over 9 bases. CDR3 length: 16 residues. The V segment lost 4 bases and the J segment 5 bases; nucleotides outside the gene matches: 10. Germline CDR1 and CDR2: SGHAT and FQDESV (reference sequence). The CDR3 bases are TGTGCCAGCAGCTACGATCCGGGACAGGGCGTAGATACGCAGTATTTT. This translates into CASSYDPGQGVDTQYF.

This clone was seen just once. The same CDR3 is also encoded by other DNA sequences in this sample. The chain uses TRBV5-1 and TRBJ1-5; no reliable D call. Germline V gene data show CDR1 as SGHRS and CDR2 as YFSETQ. CDR3 length equals 14 residues. Trimming cost V 0 bases and J 2 bases, with 6 bases left between them. This CDR3 reads CASSLVGGNQPQHF. DNA for the CDR3: TGCGCCAGCAGCTTGGTAGGAGGCAATCAGCCCCAGCATTTT. Complete variable domain (other parts from reference TRBV5-1 and TRBJ1-5): KAGVTQTPRYLIKTRGQQVTLSCSPISGHRSVSWYQQTPGQGLQFLFEYFSETQRNKGNFPGRFSGRQFSNSRSEMNVSTLELGDSALYLCASSLVGGNQPQHFGDGTRLSIL.

The chain combines TRBV15 with TRBJ2-7; 8 bases align to TRBD1. The CDR3 is made up of 14 amino acids. From germline, CDR1 is LNHNV and CDR2 YYDKDF (reference sequence). Unmatched junction bases numbered 3, after V lost 2 bases and J lost 3 bases. CDR3 residues: CATSRRGQGYEQYF. DNA for the CDR3: TGTGCCACCAGCAGAAGAGGACAGGGCTACGAGCAGTACTTC.

The chain couples TRBV18 to TRBJ2-1, with TRBD1 matching over 7 bases. The CDR3 is 15 amino acids. J gave up 4 bases and V 3 bases, and 6 bases lay outside the gene matches. Germline V gives CDR1 KGHSH, CDR2 LQKENI. This chain's CDR3 is CASSPSRGQYNEQFF. In nucleotides, the CDR3 is TGTGCCAGCTCACCGAGTCGGGGACAGTACAATGAGCAGTTCTTC.

This chain links TRBV19 with TRBJ2-1; TRBD2 is a possible D gene (5 bases). Germline V gene data show CDR1 as LNHDA and CDR2 as SQIVND (reference sequence). The CDR3 covers 18 residues. Trimming removed 5 bases from V and 6 bases from J, with 26 bases in between. DNA of the CDR3: TGTGCCAGTAGTGAACCACTCCAACTAGGTGTACGGTTCAATGAGCAGTTCTTC. Its translation is CASSEPLQLGVRFNEQFF.